One and the same sample provided the 24 T cell receptor beta chains below, sequenced in a study of cytomegalovirus exposure and HLA in healthy donors. Method: immunoSEQ multiplex PCR; TCRdb's copy keeps in-frame clones and lacks some. The table records 150,000 to 200,000 clones, around nine tenths of them present only once. Specimen: PBMCs. The receptor source for this set is a young man in good health and CMV-seropositive.

The chain has TRBV28 and TRBJ1-4; D remains unclear. The CDR3 is made up of 15 amino acids. Looked up from germline, CDR1 is MDHEN and CDR2 is SYDVKM. V was pared by 4 bases and J by 3 bases, with 12 bases between. The CDR3 DNA follows: TGTGCCAGCAGTTCGGGCGGGTGGCCTAATGAAAAACTGTTTTTT. Its protein product is CASSSGGWPNEKLFF.

CDR3 nucleotide sequence: TGTGCCAGCAGCTCGAAAGCGGGAGTTTCCTACAATGAGCAGTTCTTC. This codes for CASSSKAGVSYNEQFF. The gene calls are TRBV11-3 and TRBJ2-1; 8 bases align to TRBD2. Germline V gene data show CDR1 as SGHNT and CDR2 as YENEEA. The length of the CDR3 is 16 residues. V shed 4 bases, J shed 1 base, and the junction held 6 bases outside the gene matches. Supplemented by reference TRBV11-3 and TRBJ2-1, the full variable domain reads EAGVVQSPRYKIIEKKQPVAFWCNPISGHNTLYWYLQNLGQGPELLIRYENEEAVDDSQLPKDRFSAERLKGVDSTLKIQPAELGDSAVYLCASSSKAGVSYNEQFFGPGTRLTVL.

The V and J genes are TRBV7-8 and TRBJ2-7, with 8 bases matching TRBD2. The CDR3 runs 17 residues. Germline V lookup: CDR1 SGHVS, CDR2 FQNEAQ. The V gene end was trimmed by 1 base and the J gene end by 5 bases; junction bases not matched to a gene: 13. The CDR3: CASSLDAPSGRGDEQYF. CDR3 nucleotide sequence: TGTGCCAGCAGCTTAGATGCCCCCAGCGGGAGAGGCGACGAGCAGTACTTC.

V and J are TRBV5-1 and TRBJ1-4; D gene uncertain. CDR1 is SGHRS and CDR2 is YFSETQ in the germline V gene. CDR3 length: 16 amino acids. V was cut by 0 bases and J by 2 bases, with 11 bases left in between. CDR3 amino acids: CASSLGQVATNEKLFF. In nucleotides, the CDR3 is TGCGCCAGCAGCTTGGGTCAGGTCGCGACTAATGAAAAACTGTTTTTT.

The chain recombines TRBV9 with TRBJ2-5; the match to TRBD2 covers 8 bases. The germline V gene has CDR1 SGDLS and CDR2 YYNGEE. Losses at the gene ends were 0 bases for V and 0 bases for J; bases not matched to a gene: 7. This CDR3 has 17 residues. The DNA for the CDR3 is TGTGCCAGCAGCGTAGGGACTAGCTCCATGTACCAAGAGACCCAGTACTTC. This gives the protein CASSVGTSSMYQETQYF.

The CDR3 region is CASSSFGVDTQYF. The CDR3 DNA is TGTGCCAGCAGCTCCTTCGGAGTGGATACGCAGTATTTT. The chain couples TRBV7-2 to TRBJ2-3; D gene unclear. Germline V gene data show CDR1 as SGHTA and CDR2 as FQGNSA. The CDR3 is 13 amino acids. With 4 bases removed from V and 6 bases from J, the gap between germline ends came to 11 bases. Together with reference TRBV7-2 and TRBJ2-3, the CDR3 gives the full variable domain: GAGVSQSPSNKVTEKGKDVELRCDPISGHTALYWYRQSLGQGLEFLIYFQGNSAPDKSGLPSDRFSAERTGGSVSTLTIQRTQQEDSAVYLCASSSFGVDTQYFGPGTRLTVL.

The chain recombines TRBV18 with TRBJ1-1; TRBD1 is a possible D gene (5 bases). This CDR3 region has 13 residues. Germline V gives CDR1 KGHSH, CDR2 LQKENI. The ends were cut back, 8 bases at V and 1 base at J, with 11 bases in the middle. Here the CDR3 DNA reads TGTGCCAGCCGGGGGGGTACGAACACTGAAGCTTTCTTT. Amino acid sequence: CASRGGTNTEAFF.

V usage is TRBV15 and J usage is TRBJ2-3, with D unclear. Per germline, CDR1 LNHNV and CDR2 YYDKDF (reference sequence). The CDR3 loop spans 16 amino acids. V lost 3 bases and J 0 bases, leaving 13 bases between the germline ends. The CDR3 DNA sequence: TGTGCCACCAGCAGTGAATCAGGATTTAGCACAGATACGCAGTATTTT. It specifies CATSSESGFSTDTQYF.

The chain is built from TRBV27 and TRBJ2-2; either TRBD1 or TRBD2 may supply D (6 bases each). Germline CDR1 MNHEY, CDR2 SMNVEV (reference sequence). V lost 2 bases, J lost 4 bases, and 14 bases lay in between. The CDR3 contains 16 residues. CDR3 residues: CASSLVGGSGTGELFF. The CDR3 coding sequence is TGTGCCAGCAGTTTAGTCGGGGGCTCTGGCACCGGGGAGCTGTTTTTT.

The chain employs TRBV25-1 and TRBJ2-7, with 11 positions matching TRBD2. Per germline, CDR1 MGHDK and CDR2 SYGVNS. The length of the CDR3 is 16 residues. Trimming at V came to 1 base and at J to 7 bases, leaving 9 bases not matched to a gene. The CDR3 region is CASSESRGSGRDEQYF. Here the CDR3 DNA reads TGTGCCAGCAGTGAATCAAGGGGTAGCGGGAGGGATGAGCAGTACTTC.

V gene TRBV7-3 combines with J gene TRBJ2-7; 8 bases align to TRBD2. Germline-derived CDR1 and CDR2 are SGHTA and FQGTGA. V dropped 2 bases and J dropped 4; count of bases not matched to a gene: 7. CDR3 size: 15 residues. CDR3 protein: CASSLASGSSYEQYF. The DNA for the CDR3 is TGTGCCAGCAGCTTAGCAAGCGGGAGTTCATACGAGCAGTACTTC. The complete variable domain, with remaining parts taken from reference TRBV7-3 and TRBJ2-7, reads GAGVSQTPSNKVTEKGKYVELRCDPISGHTALYWYRQSLGQGPEFLIYFQGTGAADDSGLPNDRFFAVRPEGSVSTLKIQRTERGDSAVYLCASSLASGSSYEQYFGPGTRLTVT.

The chain employs TRBV19 and TRBJ1-1, with TRBD1 as a possible D gene (5 bases). Germline CDR1 and CDR2: LNHDA and SQIVND (reference sequence). With 5 bases removed from V and 0 bases from J, the gap between germline ends came to 7 bases. The CDR3 contains 13 residues. This chain's CDR3 is CASSATVNTEAFF. Here the CDR3 DNA reads TGTGCCAGTAGTGCGACAGTGAACACTGAAGCTTTCTTT.

The J gene is TRBJ1-3, the V gene TRBV5-1, with TRBD1 as a possible D gene (5 bases). The CDR3 is made up of 16 amino acids. With 0 bases removed from V and 1 base from J, the gap between germline ends came to 11 bases. CDR1 is SGHRS and CDR2 is YFSETQ in the germline V gene. CDR3 nucleotides: TGCGCCAGCAGCTTGGCGCGGGGGATATCTGGAAACACCATATATTTT. Protein: CASSLARGISGNTIYF.

This chain connects TRBV27 to TRBJ2-3, with 10 bases matching TRBD2. The germline gives CDR1 MNHEY, CDR2 SMNVEV (reference sequence). V lost 8 bases, J lost 4 bases, and 9 bases stayed unmatched. The length of the CDR3 is 15 residues. Here the CDR3 DNA reads TGTGCCAGCCAGTCTCTAGCGGGAGTGGCAGATACGCAGTATTTT. It yields the protein CASQSLAGVADTQYF.

The genes are TRBV10-3 and TRBJ1-5, with TRBD1 matching 10 bases. The CDR3 loop spans 14 amino acids. The J segment lost 5 bases and the V segment lost 6 bases, leaving 4 bases of the junction unmatched. Germline V CDR1 and CDR2: ENHRY, SYGVKD. The chain's CDR3 is CAISTGTGDQPQHF. Written as DNA, the CDR3 is TGTGCCATCAGCACCGGGACAGGGGATCAGCCCCAGCATTTT.

This chain connects TRBV7-2 to TRBJ2-7; the match to TRBD1 covers 8 bases. The length of the CDR3 is 15 residues. CDR1 and CDR2 (germline): SGHTA, FQGNSA. J lost 4 bases, V lost 4 bases, and 9 bases had no gene match. The CDR3 nucleotides are TGTGCCAGCAGCTCCAAGACAGGGGCCTTTTACGAGCAGTACTTC. Protein product: CASSSKTGAFYEQYF.

This clone was seen just once. The genes are TRBV6-5 and TRBJ1-5; D is uncertain. CDR1 MNHEY and CDR2 SVGAGI come from the germline V gene. This CDR3 has 14 amino acids. V lost 2 bases, J lost 4 bases, and 9 bases lay in between. Here the CDR3 DNA reads TGTGCCAGCAGTTACCGGGAGCTTAATCAGCCCCAGCATTTT. Encoded protein: CASSYRELNQPQHF.

This chain uses TRBV11-2 with TRBJ2-7; the D is unclear. V gave up 1 base and J gave up 3 bases, with 7 bases separating them. This CDR3 region has 13 residues. From germline, CDR1 is SGHAT and CDR2 FQNNGV. The CDR3 loop reads CASSLAGDYEQYF. CDR3 nucleotide sequence: TGTGCCAGCAGCTTAGCAGGAGACTACGAGCAGTACTTC. Full variable domain (outside the CDR3, taken from reference TRBV11-2 and TRBJ2-7): EAGVAQSPRYKIIEKRQSVAFWCNPISGHATLYWYQQILGQGPKLLIQFQNNGVVDDSQLPKDRFSAERLKGVDSTLKIQPAKLEDSAVYLCASSLAGDYEQYFGPGTRLTVT.

Regarding this clone: Other DNA sequences within the sample encode an identical CDR3. The genes are TRBV7-2 and TRBJ2-7; D is undetermined. CDR3 size: 13 residues. The germline V gene encodes CDR1 SGHTA and CDR2 FQGNSA. V shed 1 base and J shed 2 bases, with 6 bases lying between them. CDR3 DNA sequence: TGTGCCAGCAGCTTAGTAGAGACCTACGAGCAGTACTTC. Its translation: CASSLVETYEQYF.

The chain uses TRBV9 and TRBJ2-5; unclear D gene. Germline V gives CDR1 SGDLS, CDR2 YYNGEE. There are 13 residues in the CDR3. V was cut by 3 bases and J by 2 bases, with 8 bases left in between. In DNA form, the CDR3 reads TGTGCCAGCAGCGCCCTTTTACAAGAGACCCAGTACTTC. Encoded protein: CASSALLQETQYF.

This sequence joins TRBV5-1 and TRBJ2-7, with D possibly being TRBD2 (5 bases). This CDR3 is built from 11 residues. V dropped 2 bases and J dropped 6 bases, with 6 bases sitting between them. From germline, CDR1 is SGHRS and CDR2 YFSETQ. The CDR3 is CASSLRGEQYF. CDR3 DNA sequence: TGCGCCAGCAGCTTACGGGGCGAGCAGTACTTC.

The chain couples TRBV27 to TRBJ1-4; D is possibly TRBD1 (5 bases). The germline V and J ends were trimmed by 8 bases and 8 bases, with 21 bases remaining between them. This CDR3 region has 15 residues. Germline V gene sequence: CDR1 MNHEY, CDR2 SMNVEV (reference sequence). CDR3 DNA sequence: TGTGCCAGCGGTCAGGGTCTCGGATTAGAGGAAAAACTGTTTTTT. It encodes CASGQGLGLEEKLFF.

V gene TRBV11-2 combines with J gene TRBJ2-2; D not certain. The ends were cut back, 4 bases at V and 3 bases at J, with 15 bases in the middle. The CDR3 length is 16 residues. CDR1 and CDR2 (germline): SGHAT, FQNNGV. The CDR3 loop is CASSSSGVRDTGELFF. CDR3 DNA: TGTGCCAGCAGCTCCTCAGGCGTACGAGACACCGGGGAGCTGTTTTTT.

V and J are TRBV5-1 and TRBJ1-1; perhaps TRBD1 as D (6 bases). Germline-derived CDR1 and CDR2 are SGHRS and YFSETQ. The CDR3 runs 13 residues. The V and J ends lost 7 bases and 12 bases respectively, with 22 bases between them. DNA for the CDR3: TGCGCCAGCCAAGTGGAGGGGGTTTCTCTTACTTTCTTT. It is translated as CASQVEGVSLTFF.